A selection of T cell receptor beta chains follows, all from one sample in a study of blood T cell repertoires in COVID-19. Profiling relied on immunoSEQ multiplex PCR, and the TCRdb table lists in-frame clones only, not all of them. The table shows some 180,000 clones, with around 90% occurring only once. Sequenced: peripheral blood. Receptor source: a man aged 50 to 60 with acute or convalescent COVID-19. Each CDR3 is given with its conserved first and last residue. D genes are given only for firm matches. Rows give clone size only sometimes, using once, few, many, or a class for an expanded clone.

cdr3_nt cdr3_aa clone_size j_call d_call v_call
TGTGCCAGCAGCTTAGGGTACAGGCGTAGCAATCAGCCCCAGCATTTT CASSLGYRRSNQPQHF NA TRBJ1-5 NA TRBV7-2
TGTGCCAGCAGAGGACAGGGGAATATCGGCACAGATACGCAGTATTTT CASRGQGNIGTDTQYF NA TRBJ2-3 TRBD1 TRBV5-8
TGTGCCAGCAGCTTAGGAGGTAGCGGGAGAATTGAAAACATTCAGTACTTC CASSLGGSGRIENIQYF NA TRBJ2-4 TRBD2 TRBV7-2
TGTGCCAGCGCTTCCACCCCAGGGTTTTATACCGGGGAGCTGTTTTTT CASASTPGFYTGELFF NA TRBJ2-2 NA TRBV27
TGTGCCAGCTCGACAACTCCGGACAGGGACATCAATCAGCCCCAGCATTTT CASSTTPDRDINQPQHF once TRBJ1-5 TRBD1 TRBV18
TGTGCCAGCTCACCTGGGACAGGGACAATCTATGGCTACACCTTC CASSPGTGTIYGYTF NA TRBJ1-2 TRBD1 TRBV18
TGTGCCAGCAGCTTATTTCAGGCGAACACCGGGGAGCTGTTTTTT CASSLFQANTGELFF NA TRBJ2-2 NA TRBV11-2
TGTGCCACAGGGACAGGGGGCTGGGAGGGCAATCAGCCCCAGCATTTT CATGTGGWEGNQPQHF NA TRBJ1-5 TRBD1 TRBV11-3
TGTGCCACCGCCTCCCTCACTAGCTACGAGCAGTACTTC CATASLTSYEQYF NA TRBJ2-7 NA TRBV10-3
TGTGCCAGCAGCGCGGACAGGGGAACTAATGAAAAACTGTTTTTT CASSADRGTNEKLFF NA TRBJ1-4 TRBD1 TRBV7-9
TGCGCCAGCAGCTACCGGGACAGGACTTACAATGAGCAGTTCTTC CASSYRDRTYNEQFF once TRBJ2-1 TRBD1 TRBV10-1
TGTGCCAGCAGCCCCGGGACAGGGGATGGCTACACCTTC CASSPGTGDGYTF NA TRBJ1-2 TRBD1 TRBV13
TGTGCCAGCAGCGTAGCTTTCGGCTCTGGAAACACCATATATTTT CASSVAFGSGNTIYF NA TRBJ1-3 NA TRBV9
TGTGCCTGGAAGGTAGGGGGCTCTAGCAATCAGCCCCAGCATTTT CAWKVGGSSNQPQHF NA TRBJ1-5 TRBD1 TRBV30
TGTGCCAGCAGTTTTGTGGGACAGGGAAATCAGCCCCAGCATTTT CASSFVGQGNQPQHF NA TRBJ1-5 TRBD1 TRBV27
TGCGCCAGCAAGACAGGGTACAATCTAGCCAAAAACATTCAGTACTTC CASKTGYNLAKNIQYF NA TRBJ2-4 TRBD1 TRBV5-1
TGTGCCAGCAGTGGGACAGGGGGGGGTGATCAGCCCCAGCATTTT CASSGTGGGDQPQHF few TRBJ1-5 TRBD1 TRBV2
TGTGCCAGCAGTACACGGGAGAGGGCCCTAGAGCAGTACTTC CASSTRERALEQYF once TRBJ2-7 NA TRBV27
TGTGCCAGCAGCCTCACAACGGTGCGGGATATCCTAACCGGGGAGCTGTTTTTT CASSLTTVRDILTGELFF NA TRBJ2-2 NA TRBV11-2